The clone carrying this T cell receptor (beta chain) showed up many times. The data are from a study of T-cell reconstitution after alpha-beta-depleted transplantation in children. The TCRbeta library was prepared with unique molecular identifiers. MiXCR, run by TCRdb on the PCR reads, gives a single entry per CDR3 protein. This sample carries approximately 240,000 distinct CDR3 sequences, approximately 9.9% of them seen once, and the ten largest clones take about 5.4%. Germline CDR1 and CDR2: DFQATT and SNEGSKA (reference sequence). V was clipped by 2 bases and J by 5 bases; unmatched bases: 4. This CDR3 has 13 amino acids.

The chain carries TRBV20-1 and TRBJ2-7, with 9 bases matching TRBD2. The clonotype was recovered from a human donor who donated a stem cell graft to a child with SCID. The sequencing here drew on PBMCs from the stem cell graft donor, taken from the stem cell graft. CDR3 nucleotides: TGCAGTGCTAGATTGCTAGCGGGGCACGAGCAGTACTTC. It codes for CSARLLAGHEQYF.